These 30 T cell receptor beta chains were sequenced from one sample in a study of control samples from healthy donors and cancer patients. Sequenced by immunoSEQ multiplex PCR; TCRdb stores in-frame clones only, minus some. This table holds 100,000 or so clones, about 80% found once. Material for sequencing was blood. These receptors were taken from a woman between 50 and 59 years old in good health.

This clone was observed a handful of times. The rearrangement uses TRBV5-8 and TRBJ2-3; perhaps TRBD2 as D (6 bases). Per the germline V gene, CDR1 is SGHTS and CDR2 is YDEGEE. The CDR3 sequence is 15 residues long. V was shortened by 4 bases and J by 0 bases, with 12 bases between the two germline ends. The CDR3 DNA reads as TGTGCCAGCAGCGGGGACTCTCATAGCACAGATACGCAGTATTTT. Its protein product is CASSGDSHSTDTQYF.

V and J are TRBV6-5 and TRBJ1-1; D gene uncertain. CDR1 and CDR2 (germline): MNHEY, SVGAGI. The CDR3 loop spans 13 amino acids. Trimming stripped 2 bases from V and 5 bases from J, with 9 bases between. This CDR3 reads CASSYHGATEAFF. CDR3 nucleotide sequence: TGTGCCAGCAGTTACCACGGTGCGACTGAAGCTTTCTTT.

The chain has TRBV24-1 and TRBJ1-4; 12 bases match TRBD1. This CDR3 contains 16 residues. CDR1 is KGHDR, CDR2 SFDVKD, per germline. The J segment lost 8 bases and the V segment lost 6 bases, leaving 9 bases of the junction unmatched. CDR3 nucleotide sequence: TGTGCCACCAGTCCCGGGACAGGGGGCGTACGAGAAAAACTGTTTTTT. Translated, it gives CATSPGTGGVREKLFF.

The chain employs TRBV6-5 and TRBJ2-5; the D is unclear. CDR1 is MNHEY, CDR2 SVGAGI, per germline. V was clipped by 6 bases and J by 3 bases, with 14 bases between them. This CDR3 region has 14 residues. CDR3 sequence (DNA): TGTGCCAGCAGCTGGACCCTCGGAGAAGAGACCCAGTACTTC. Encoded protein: CASSWTLGEETQYF.

The CDR3 reads CASSREGTSGTGELFF. The CDR3 DNA is TGTGCCAGCAGCAGGGAGGGGACGTCGGGCACCGGGGAGCTGTTTTTT. The chain recombines TRBV7-3 with TRBJ2-2; 7 positions agree with TRBD2. CDR1 and CDR2 (germline): SGHTA, FQGTGA. This CDR3 is built from 16 residues. J was trimmed by 4 bases and V by 5 bases; bases with no gene match: 10. The full variable domain, with the rest looked up from reference TRBV7-3 and TRBJ2-2, is GAGVSQTPSNKVTEKGKYVELRCDPISGHTALYWYRQSLGQGPEFLIYFQGTGAADDSGLPNDRFFAVRPEGSVSTLKIQRTERGDSAVYLCASSREGTSGTGELFFGEGSRLTVL.

CDR3 amino acids: CASSPDRAPWTQYF. CDR3 DNA: TGTGCCAGCAGCCCTGACAGGGCCCCATGGACCCAGTACTTC. This chain links TRBV7-2 with TRBJ2-5; 7 bases are a match to TRBD1. Unmatched junction bases numbered 10, after V lost 5 bases and J lost 7 bases. Germline V CDR1 and CDR2: SGHTA, FQGNSA. This CDR3 comprises 14 residues. The variable domain in full, with the rest retrieved from reference TRBV7-2 and TRBJ2-5, is GAGVSQSPSNKVTEKGKDVELRCDPISGHTALYWYRQSLGQGLEFLIYFQGNSAPDKSGLPSDRFSAERTGGSVSTLTIQRTQQEDSAVYLCASSPDRAPWTQYFGPGTRLLVL.

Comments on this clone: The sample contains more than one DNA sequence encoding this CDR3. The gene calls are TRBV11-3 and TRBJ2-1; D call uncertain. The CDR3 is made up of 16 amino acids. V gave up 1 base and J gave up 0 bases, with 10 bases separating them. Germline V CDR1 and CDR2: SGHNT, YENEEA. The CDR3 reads CASSLAGPSSYNEQFF. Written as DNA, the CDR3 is TGTGCCAGCAGCTTAGCAGGCCCGAGCTCCTACAATGAGCAGTTCTTC.

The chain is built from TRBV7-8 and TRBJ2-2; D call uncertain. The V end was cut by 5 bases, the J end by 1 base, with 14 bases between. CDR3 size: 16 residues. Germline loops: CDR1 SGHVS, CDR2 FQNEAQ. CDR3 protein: CASSPVGSVNTGELFF. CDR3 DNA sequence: TGTGCCAGCAGCCCGGTGGGGTCTGTGAACACCGGGGAGCTGTTTTTT.

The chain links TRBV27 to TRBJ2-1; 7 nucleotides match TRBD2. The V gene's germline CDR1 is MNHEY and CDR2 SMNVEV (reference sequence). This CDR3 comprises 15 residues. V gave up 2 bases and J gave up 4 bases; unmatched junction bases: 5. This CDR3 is CASSLGRVDYNEQFF. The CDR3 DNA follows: TGTGCCAGCAGTTTAGGGAGGGTGGATTACAATGAGCAGTTCTTC.

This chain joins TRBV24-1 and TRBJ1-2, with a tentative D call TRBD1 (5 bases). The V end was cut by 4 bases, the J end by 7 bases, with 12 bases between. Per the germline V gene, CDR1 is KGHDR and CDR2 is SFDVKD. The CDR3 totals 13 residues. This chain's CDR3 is CATSDAGMGGYTF. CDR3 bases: TGTGCCACCAGTGACGCAGGGATGGGTGGCTACACCTTC.

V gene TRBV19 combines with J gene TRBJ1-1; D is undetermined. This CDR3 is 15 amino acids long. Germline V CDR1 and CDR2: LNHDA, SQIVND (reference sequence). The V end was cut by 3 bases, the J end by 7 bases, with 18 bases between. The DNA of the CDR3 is TGTGCCAGTAGTATCAAAGGAGATCGGAGGCATGAAGCTTTCTTT. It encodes CASSIKGDRRHEAFF. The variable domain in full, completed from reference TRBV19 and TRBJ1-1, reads DGGITQSPKYLFRKEGQNVTLSCEQNLNHDAMYWYRQDPGQGLRLIYYSQIVNDFQKGDIAEGYSVSREKKESFPLTVTSAQKNPTAFYLCASSIKGDRRHEAFFGQGTRLTVV.

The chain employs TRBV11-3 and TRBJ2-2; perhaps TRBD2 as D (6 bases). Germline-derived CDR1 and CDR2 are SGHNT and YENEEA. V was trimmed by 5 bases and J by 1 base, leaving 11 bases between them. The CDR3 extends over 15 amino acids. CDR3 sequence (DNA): TGTGCCAGCAGCGAGGGACTGCTGAACACCGGGGAGCTGTTTTTT. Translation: CASSEGLLNTGELFF.

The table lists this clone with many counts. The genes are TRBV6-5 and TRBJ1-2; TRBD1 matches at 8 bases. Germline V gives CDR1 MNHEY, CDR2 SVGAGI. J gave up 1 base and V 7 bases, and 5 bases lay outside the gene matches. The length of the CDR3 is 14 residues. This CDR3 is CASNLQGGNYGYTF. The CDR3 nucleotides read TGTGCCAGCAACCTACAGGGGGGTAACTATGGCTACACCTTC.

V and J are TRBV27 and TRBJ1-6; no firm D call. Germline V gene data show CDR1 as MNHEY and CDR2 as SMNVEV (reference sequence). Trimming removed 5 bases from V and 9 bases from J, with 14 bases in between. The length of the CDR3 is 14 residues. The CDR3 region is CASSIQINGSPLHF. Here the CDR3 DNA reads TGTGCCAGCAGTATCCAAATCAATGGTTCACCCCTCCACTTT.

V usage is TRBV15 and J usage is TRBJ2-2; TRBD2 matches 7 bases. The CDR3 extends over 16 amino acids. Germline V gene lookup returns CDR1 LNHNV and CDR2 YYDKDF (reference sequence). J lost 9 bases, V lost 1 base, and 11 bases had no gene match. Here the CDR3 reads CATSRGSGGSFRELFF. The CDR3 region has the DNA TGTGCCACCAGCAGAGGTTCTGGCGGGAGCTTCCGGGAGCTGTTTTTT. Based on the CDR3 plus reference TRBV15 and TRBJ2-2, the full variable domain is DAMVIQNPRYQVTQFGKPVTLSCSQTLNHNVMYWYQQKSSQAPKLLFHYYDKDFNNEADTPDNFQSRRPNTSFCFLDIRSPGLGDTAMYLCATSRGSGGSFRELFFGEGSRLTVL.

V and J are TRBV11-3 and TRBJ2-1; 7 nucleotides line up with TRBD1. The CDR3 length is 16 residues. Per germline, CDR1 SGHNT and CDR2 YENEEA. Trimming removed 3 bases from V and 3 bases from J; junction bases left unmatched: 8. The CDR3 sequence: CASSFEIRDSYNEQFF. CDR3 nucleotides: TGTGCCAGCAGCTTCGAAATCCGGGACAGCTACAATGAGCAGTTCTTC.

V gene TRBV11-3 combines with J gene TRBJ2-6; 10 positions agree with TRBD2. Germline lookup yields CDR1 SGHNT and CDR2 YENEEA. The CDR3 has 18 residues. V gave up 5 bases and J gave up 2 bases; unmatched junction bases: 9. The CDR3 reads CASSNGTSEFTGANVLTF. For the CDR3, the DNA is TGTGCCAGCAGCAATGGGACTAGCGAATTCACTGGGGCCAACGTCCTGACTTTC.

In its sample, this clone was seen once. The CDR3 nucleotides are TGTGCCAGCAATCTTGGACAGGGGGGTAGAGAGCAGTACTTC. Translated, it gives CASNLGQGGREQYF. The chain has TRBV6-5 and TRBJ2-7; 10 bases agree with TRBD1. The V gene's germline CDR1 is MNHEY and CDR2 SVGAGI. This CDR3 has 14 residues. The ends lost 7 bases at V and 7 bases at J; junction bases unmatched: 10.

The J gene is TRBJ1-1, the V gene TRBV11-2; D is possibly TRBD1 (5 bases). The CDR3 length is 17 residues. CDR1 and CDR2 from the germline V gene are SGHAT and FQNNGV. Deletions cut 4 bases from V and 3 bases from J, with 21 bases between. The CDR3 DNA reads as TGTGCCAGCAGCTACACCCTGGGTGCAGGGCAGGACACTGAAGCTTTCTTT. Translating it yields CASSYTLGAGQDTEAFF. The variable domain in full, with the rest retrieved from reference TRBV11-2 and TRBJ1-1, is EAGVAQSPRYKIIEKRQSVAFWCNPISGHATLYWYQQILGQGPKLLIQFQNNGVVDDSQLPKDRFSAERLKGVDSTLKIQPAKLEDSAVYLCASSYTLGAGQDTEAFFGQGTRLTVV.

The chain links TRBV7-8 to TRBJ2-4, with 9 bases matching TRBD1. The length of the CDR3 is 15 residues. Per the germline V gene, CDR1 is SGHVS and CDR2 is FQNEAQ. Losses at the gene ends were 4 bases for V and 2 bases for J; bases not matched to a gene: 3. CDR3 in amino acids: CASSWDRVPKNIQYF. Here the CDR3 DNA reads TGTGCCAGCAGCTGGGACAGGGTTCCCAAAAACATTCAGTACTTC.

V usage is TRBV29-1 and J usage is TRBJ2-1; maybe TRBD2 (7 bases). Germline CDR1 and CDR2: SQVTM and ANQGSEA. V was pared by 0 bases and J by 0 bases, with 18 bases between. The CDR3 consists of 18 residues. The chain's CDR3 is CSVEEPRGRTSSYNEQFF. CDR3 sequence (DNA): TGCAGCGTTGAAGAGCCCAGGGGCCGGACTAGCTCCTACAATGAGCAGTTCTTC.

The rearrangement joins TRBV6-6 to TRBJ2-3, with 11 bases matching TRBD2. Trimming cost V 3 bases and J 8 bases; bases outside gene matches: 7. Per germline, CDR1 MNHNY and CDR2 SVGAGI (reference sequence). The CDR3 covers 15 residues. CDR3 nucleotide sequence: TGTGCCAGCAGTTATAGCGGGGGGGCGGATGGTACGCAGTATTTT. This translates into CASSYSGGADGTQYF.

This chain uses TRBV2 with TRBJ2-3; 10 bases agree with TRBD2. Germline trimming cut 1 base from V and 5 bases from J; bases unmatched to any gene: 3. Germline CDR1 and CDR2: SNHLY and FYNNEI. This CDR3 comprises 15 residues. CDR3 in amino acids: CASSEESSGRDTQYF. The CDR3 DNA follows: TGTGCCAGCAGTGAAGAGTCTAGCGGGAGAGATACGCAGTATTTT.

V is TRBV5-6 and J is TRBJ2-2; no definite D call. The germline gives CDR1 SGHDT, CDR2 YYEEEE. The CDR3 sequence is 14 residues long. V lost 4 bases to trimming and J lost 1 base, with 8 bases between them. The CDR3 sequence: CASSPSLNTGELFF. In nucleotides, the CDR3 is TGTGCCAGCAGCCCGTCATTGAACACCGGGGAGCTGTTTTTT. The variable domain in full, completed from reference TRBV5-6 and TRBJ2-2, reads DAGVTQSPTHLIKTRGQQVTLRCSPKSGHDTVSWYQQALGQGPQFIFQYYEEEERQRGNFPDRFSGHQFPNYSSELNVNALLLGDSALYLCASSPSLNTGELFFGEGSRLTVL.

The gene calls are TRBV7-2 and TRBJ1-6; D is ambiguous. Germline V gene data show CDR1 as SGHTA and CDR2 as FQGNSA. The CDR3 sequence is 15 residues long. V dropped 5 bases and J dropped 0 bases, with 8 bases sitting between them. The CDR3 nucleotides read TGTGCCAGCAGCCAACAGAGCTCCTATAATTCACCCCTCCACTTT. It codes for CASSQQSSYNSPLHF.

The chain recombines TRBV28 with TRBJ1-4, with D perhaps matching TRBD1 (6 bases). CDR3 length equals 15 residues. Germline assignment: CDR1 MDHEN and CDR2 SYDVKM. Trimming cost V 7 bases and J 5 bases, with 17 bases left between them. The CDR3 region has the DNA TGTGCCAGCAACATGGGCGGACAGTTGAATGAAAAACTGTTTTTT. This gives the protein CASNMGGQLNEKLFF.

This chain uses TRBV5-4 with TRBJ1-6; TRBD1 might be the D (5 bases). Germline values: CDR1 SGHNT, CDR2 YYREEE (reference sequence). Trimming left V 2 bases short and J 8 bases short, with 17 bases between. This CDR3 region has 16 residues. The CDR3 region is CASSFENNMGDSPLHF. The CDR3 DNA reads TGTGCCAGCAGCTTCGAAAATAACATGGGGGATTCACCCCTCCACTTT. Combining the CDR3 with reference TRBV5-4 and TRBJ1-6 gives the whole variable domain ETGVTQSPTHLIKTRGQQVTLRCSSQSGHNTVSWYQQALGQGPQFIFQYYREEENGRGNFPPRFSGLQFPNYSSELNVNALELDDSALYLCASSFENNMGDSPLHFGNGTRLTVT.

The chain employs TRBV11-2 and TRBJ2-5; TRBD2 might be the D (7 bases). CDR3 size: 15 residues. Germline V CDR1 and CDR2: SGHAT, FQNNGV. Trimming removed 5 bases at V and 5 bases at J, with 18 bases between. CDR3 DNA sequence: TGTGCCAGCAGCCAAAGGGGGGGGGCTTGGGAGACCCAGTACTTC. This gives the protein CASSQRGGAWETQYF.

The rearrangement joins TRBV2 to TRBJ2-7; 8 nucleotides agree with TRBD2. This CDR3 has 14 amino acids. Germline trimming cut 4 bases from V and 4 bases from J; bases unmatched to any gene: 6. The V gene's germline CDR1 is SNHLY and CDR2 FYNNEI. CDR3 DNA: TGTGCCAGCAGTGTCGAGCGGGAGTCGTACGAGCAGTACTTC. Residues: CASSVERESYEQYF. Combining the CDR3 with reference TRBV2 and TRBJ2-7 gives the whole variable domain EPEVTQTPSHQVTQMGQEVILRCVPISNHLYFYWYRQILGQKVEFLVSFYNNEISEKSEIFDDQFSVERPDGSNFTLKIRSTKLEDSAMYFCASSVERESYEQYFGPGTRLTVT.

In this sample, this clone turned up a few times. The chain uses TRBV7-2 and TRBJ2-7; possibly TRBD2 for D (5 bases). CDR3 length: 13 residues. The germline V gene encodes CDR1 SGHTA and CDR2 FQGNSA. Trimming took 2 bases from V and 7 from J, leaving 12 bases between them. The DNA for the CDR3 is TGTGCCAGCAGCTTAAATTCGGGGTGGGAGCAGTACTTC. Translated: CASSLNSGWEQYF.